This TCR beta chain is from a study of control samples from healthy donors and cancer patients. The CDR3 totals 14 residues. V gave up 8 bases and J gave up 4 bases, with 17 bases separating them. CDR1 is LGHDT and CDR2 is YNNKEL in the germline V gene (reference sequence). Only in-frame clones appear in the TCRdb table, and some are missing; sequencing was by immunoSEQ multiplex PCR. This table has about 79,000 clones, roughly 93% appearing once. V usage is TRBV3-1 (or the pseudogene TRBV3-2) and J usage is TRBJ1-2; tentatively, D is TRBD1 (5 bases). The sequencing input was PBMCs. The receptor comes from a middle-aged woman with lung cancer. CDR3 nucleotide sequence: TGTGCCAGCGGACCTACCAAGGGGTCCTATGGCTACACCTTC. Protein: CASGPTKGSYGYTF.